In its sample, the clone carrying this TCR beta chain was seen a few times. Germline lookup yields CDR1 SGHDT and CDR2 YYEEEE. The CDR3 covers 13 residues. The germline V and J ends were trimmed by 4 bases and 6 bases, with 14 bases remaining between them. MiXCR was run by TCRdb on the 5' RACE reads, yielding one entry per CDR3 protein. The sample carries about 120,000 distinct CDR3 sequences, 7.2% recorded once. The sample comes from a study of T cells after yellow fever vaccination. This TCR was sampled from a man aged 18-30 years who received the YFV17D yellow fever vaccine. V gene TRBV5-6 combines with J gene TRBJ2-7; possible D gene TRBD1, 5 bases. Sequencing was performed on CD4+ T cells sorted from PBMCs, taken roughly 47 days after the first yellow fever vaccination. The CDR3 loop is CASSARDSREQYF. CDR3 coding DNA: TGTGCCAGCAGCGCCAGGGATTCTCGCGAGCAGTACTTC.